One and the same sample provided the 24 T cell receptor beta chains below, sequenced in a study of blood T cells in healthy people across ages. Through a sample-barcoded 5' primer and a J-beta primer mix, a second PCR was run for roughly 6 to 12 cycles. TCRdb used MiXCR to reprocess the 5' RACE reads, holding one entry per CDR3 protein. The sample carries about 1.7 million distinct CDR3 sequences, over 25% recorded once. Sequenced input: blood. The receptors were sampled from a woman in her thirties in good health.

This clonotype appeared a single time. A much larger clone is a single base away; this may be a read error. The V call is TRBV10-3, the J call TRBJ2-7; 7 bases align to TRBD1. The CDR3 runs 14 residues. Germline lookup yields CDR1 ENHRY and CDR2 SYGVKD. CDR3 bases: TGTGCCATCAGGGGGACAGCCTCCCCCTACAAGCAGTACTTC. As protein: CAIRGTASPYKQYF.

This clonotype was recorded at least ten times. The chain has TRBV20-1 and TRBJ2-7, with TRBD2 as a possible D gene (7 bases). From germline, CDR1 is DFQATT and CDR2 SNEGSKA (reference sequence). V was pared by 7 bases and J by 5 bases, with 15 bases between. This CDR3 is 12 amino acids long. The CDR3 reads CSGEGQSHEQYF. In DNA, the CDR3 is TGCAGTGGGGAGGGACAAAGCCACGAGCAGTACTTC.

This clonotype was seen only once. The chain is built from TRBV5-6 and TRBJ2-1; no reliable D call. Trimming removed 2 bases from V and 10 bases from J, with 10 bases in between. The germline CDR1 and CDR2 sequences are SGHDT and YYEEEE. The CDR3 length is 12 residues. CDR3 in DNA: TGTGCCAGCAGCTTTTACGGGCTCGAGCAGTTCTTC. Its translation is CASSFYGLEQFF.

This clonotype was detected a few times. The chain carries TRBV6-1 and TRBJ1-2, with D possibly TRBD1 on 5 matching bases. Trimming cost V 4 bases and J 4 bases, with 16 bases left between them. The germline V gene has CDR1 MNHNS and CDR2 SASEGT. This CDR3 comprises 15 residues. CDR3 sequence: CASSVSSGTSYGYTF. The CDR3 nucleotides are TGTGCCAGCAGTGTTTCATCCGGGACTAGCTATGGCTACACCTTC.

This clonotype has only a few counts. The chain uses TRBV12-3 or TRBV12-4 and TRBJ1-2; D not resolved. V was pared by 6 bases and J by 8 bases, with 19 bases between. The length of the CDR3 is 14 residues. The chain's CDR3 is CASSPTDGLGGYTF. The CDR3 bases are TGTGCCAGCAGCCCGACCGACGGTCTCGGGGGCTACACCTTC.

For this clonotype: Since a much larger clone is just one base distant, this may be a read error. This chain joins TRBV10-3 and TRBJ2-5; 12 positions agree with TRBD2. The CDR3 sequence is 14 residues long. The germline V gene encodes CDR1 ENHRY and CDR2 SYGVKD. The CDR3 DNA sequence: TGTGCCATCAGTGAAACTAGCGGGAGGCGTGAGCAGTGCTTC. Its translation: CAISETSGRREQCF.

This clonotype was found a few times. The CDR3 DNA reads as TGCAGTGCTAGCTCGGCCGGGAATGAGCAGTTCTTC. It is translated as CSASSAGNEQFF. The chain has TRBV20-1 and TRBJ2-1; D is unresolved. With 3 bases removed from V and 7 bases from J, the gap between germline ends came to 10 bases. The length of the CDR3 is 12 residues. The germline V gene has CDR1 DFQATT and CDR2 SNEGSKA (reference sequence).

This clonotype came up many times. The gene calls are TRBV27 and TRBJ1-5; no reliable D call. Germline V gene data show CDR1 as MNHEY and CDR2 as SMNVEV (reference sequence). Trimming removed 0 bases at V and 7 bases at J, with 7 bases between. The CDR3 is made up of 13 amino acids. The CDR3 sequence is CASSLSLWQPQHF. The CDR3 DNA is TGTGCCAGCAGTTTATCCCTCTGGCAGCCCCAGCATTTT.

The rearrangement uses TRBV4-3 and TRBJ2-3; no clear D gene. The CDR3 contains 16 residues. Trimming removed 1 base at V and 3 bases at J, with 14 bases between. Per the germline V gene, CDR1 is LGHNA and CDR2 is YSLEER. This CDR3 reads CASSQGGRVPTDTQYF. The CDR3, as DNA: TGCGCCAGCAGCCAAGGAGGAAGGGTGCCAACAGATACGCAGTATTTT.

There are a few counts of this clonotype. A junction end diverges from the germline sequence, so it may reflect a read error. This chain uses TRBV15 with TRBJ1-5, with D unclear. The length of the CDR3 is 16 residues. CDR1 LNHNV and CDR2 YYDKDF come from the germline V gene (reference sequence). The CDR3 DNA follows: TGTGCCGCCAGCAGAGCTCTATATGGGGTCAATCAGCCCCAGCATTTT. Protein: CAASRALYGVNQPQHF.

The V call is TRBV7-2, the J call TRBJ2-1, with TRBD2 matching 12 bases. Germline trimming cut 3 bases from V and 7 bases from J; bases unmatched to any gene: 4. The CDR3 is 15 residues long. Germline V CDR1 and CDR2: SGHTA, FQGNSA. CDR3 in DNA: TGTGCCAGCAGCTTTGCTAGCGGGGGGGCGAATGAGCAGTTCTTC. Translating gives CASSFASGGANEQFF.

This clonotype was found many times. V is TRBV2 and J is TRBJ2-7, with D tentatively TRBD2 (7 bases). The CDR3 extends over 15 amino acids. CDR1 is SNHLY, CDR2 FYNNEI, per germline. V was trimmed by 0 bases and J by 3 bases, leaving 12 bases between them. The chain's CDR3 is CASSEAEGGLYEQYF. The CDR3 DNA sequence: TGTGCCAGCAGTGAAGCGGAGGGGGGGCTCTACGAGCAGTACTTC. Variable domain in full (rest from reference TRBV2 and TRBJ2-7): EPEVTQTPSHQVTQMGQEVILRCVPISNHLYFYWYRQILGQKVEFLVSFYNNEISEKSEIFDDQFSVERPDGSNFTLKIRSTKLEDSAMYFCASSEAEGGLYEQYFGPGTRLTVT.

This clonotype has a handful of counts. CDR3 DNA sequence: TGCAGCGTTGCAGCGGGGGATAGCAATCAGCCCCAGCATTTT. As protein: CSVAAGDSNQPQHF. The chain has TRBV29-1 and TRBJ1-5; perhaps TRBD1 as D (5 bases). The CDR3 loop spans 14 amino acids. The germline V and J ends were trimmed by 4 bases and 0 bases, with 10 bases remaining between them. From germline, CDR1 is SQVTM and CDR2 ANQGSEA.

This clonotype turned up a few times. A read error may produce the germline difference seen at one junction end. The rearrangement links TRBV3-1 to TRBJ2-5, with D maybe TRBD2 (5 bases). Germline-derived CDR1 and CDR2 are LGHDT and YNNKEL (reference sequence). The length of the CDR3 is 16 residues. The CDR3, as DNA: TGTGCCGGCAGCTCCATTGCCGACGGACTCCAAGAGACCCAGTACTTC. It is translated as CAGSSIADGLQETQYF.

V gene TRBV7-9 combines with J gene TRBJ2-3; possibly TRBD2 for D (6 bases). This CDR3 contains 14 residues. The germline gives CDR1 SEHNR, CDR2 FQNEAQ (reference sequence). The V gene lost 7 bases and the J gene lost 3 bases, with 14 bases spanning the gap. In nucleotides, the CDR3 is TGTGCCAGCAACCCGGCGGGAACGACAGATACGCAGTATTTT. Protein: CASNPAGTTDTQYF.

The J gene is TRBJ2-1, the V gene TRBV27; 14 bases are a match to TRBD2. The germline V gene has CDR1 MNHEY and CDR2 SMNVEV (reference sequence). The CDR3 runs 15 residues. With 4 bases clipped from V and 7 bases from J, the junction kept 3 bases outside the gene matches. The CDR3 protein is CASSSRTSGGNEQFF. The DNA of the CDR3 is TGTGCCAGCAGTTCAAGGACTAGCGGGGGGAATGAGCAGTTCTTC.

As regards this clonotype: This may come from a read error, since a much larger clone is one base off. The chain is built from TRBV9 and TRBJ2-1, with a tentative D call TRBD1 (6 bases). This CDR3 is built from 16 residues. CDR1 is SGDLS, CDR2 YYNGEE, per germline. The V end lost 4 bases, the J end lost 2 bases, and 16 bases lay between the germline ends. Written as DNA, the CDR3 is TGTGCCAGCAGCCCCTTACAGGGATCGCCCTACAATGAGCAGTTCTTC. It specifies CASSPLQGSPYNEQFF.

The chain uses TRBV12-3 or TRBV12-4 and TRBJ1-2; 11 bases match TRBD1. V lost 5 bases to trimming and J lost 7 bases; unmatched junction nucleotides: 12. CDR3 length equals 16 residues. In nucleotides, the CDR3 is TGTGCCAGCAGTCCGGCCGGACAGGGGGCACCCGGTGGCTACACCTTC. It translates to CASSPAGQGAPGGYTF.

CDR3 DNA: TGTGCCAGCAGCCGGCATTTATGGGGGGTGAGGGGCGAAGGAGCCAACGTCCTGACTTTC. Its translation: CASSRHLWGVRGEGANVLTF. The chain employs TRBV7-9 and TRBJ2-6, with TRBD2 as a possible D gene (6 bases). CDR1 and CDR2 from the germline V gene are SEHNR and FQNEAQ (reference sequence). CDR3 length: 20 residues. The V gene lost 5 bases and the J gene lost 7 bases, with 30 bases spanning the gap.

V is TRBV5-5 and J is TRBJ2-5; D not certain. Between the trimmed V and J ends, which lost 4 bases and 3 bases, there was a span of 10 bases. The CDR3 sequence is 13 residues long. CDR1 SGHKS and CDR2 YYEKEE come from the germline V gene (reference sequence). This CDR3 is CASSQIGEETQYF. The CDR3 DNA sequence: TGTGCCAGCAGCCAGATAGGTGAAGAGACCCAGTACTTC.

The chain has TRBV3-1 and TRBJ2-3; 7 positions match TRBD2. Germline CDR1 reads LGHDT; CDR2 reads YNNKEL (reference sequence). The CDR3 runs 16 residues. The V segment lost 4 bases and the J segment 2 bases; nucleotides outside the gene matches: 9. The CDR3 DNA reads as TGTGCCAGCAGCCTCCAACCGACTAGCCCCACAGATACGCAGTATTTT. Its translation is CASSLQPTSPTDTQYF.

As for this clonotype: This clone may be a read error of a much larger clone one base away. The chain's CDR3 is CASSRGGKNYEQYF. In DNA form, the CDR3 reads TGTGCCAGCAGTCGGGGGGGGAAAAACTACGAGCAGTACTTC. V usage is TRBV2 and J usage is TRBJ2-5, with 8 bases aligning to TRBD2. The J call is uncertain, as TRBJ2-7 better fits the DNA end. Germline V gene lookup returns CDR1 SNHLY and CDR2 FYNNEI. The CDR3 totals 14 residues.

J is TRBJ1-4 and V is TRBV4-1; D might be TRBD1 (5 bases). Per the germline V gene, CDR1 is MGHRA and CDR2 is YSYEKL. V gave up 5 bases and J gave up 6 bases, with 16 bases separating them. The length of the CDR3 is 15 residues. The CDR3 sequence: CASSNQGGAYEKLFF. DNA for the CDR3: TGCGCCAGCAGCAATCAAGGAGGGGCGTATGAAAAACTGTTTTTT.

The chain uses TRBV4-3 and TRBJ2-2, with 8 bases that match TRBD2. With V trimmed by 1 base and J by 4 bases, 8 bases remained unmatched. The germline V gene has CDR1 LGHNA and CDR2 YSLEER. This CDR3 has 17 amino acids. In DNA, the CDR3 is TGCGCCAGCAGCCAAGTGCGAGCGGGAGATGGCACCGGGGAGCTGTTTTTT. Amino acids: CASSQVRAGDGTGELFF.